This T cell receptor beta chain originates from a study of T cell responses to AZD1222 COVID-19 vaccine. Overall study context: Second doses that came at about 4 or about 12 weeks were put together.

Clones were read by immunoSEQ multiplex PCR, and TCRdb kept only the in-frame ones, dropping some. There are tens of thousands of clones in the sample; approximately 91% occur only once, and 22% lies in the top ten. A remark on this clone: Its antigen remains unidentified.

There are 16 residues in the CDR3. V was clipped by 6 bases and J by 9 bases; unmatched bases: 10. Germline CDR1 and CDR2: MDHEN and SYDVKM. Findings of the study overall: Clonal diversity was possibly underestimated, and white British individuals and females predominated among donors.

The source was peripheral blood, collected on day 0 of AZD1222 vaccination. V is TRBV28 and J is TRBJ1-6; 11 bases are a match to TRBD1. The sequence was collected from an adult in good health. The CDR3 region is CASRWTGGAGGSPLHF. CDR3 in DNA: TGTGCCAGCAGGTGGACAGGGGGCGCGGGGGGTTCACCCCTCCACTTT.